This T cell receptor (beta chain) was sequenced during a study of shared clonotypes between healthy human individuals. The assay was immunoSEQ multiplex PCR, and TCRdb's table has in-frame clones only and misses some. The sample lists 2,500,000 or so clones; more than 85% were seen once. The CDR3 has 14 residues. CDR1 SGHAT and CDR2 FQDESV come from the germline V gene (reference sequence). V gave up 7 bases and J gave up 2 bases, with 9 bases separating them. This clonotype was sampled from a man in his late teens or twenties in good health. Some clones in this sample may be carry-over from other donors' samples. The specimen was naive CD4+ T cells from PBMCs. Subset: CD45RA+ positively selected. The chain employs TRBV11-1 and TRBJ2-6; D not certain. The CDR3 here is CASTRAPGANVLTF. The DNA of the CDR3 is TGTGCCAGCACCAGAGCCCCTGGGGCCAACGTCCTGACTTTC. The whole variable domain, filled in from reference TRBV11-1 and TRBJ2-6, reads EAEVAQSPRYKITEKSQAVAFWCDPISGHATLYWYRQILGQGPELLVQFQDESVVDDSQLPKDRFSAERLKGVDSTLKIQPAELGDSAMYLCASTRAPGANVLTFGAGSRLTVL.